The 28 T cell receptor beta chains listed next were all sequenced from one sample in a study of blood T cell repertoires in COVID-19 (dated by TCRdb to the early 2020s). The library was built by means of the immunoSEQ multiplex PCR assay. TCRdb obtained this table from immuneACCESS and retained in-frame rearrangements with V and J assigned. These tables miss some clones; where compared with another copy, unresolved V genes account for less than half of the shortfall, and the remainder is unexplained. The sample has 100,000 to 150,000 clones on record, approximately 81% of them singletons. 30% to 45% of the sample is held by the ten biggest clonotypes. Input material: peripheral blood. These receptors were obtained from a man between 35 and 55 years old with active or convalescent COVID-19.

V gene TRBV5-1 combines with J gene TRBJ2-7, with a possible D match to TRBD2 (5 bases). Per the germline V gene, CDR1 is SGHRS and CDR2 is YFSETQ. This CDR3 region has 14 residues. The V gene lost 0 bases and the J gene lost 6 bases, with 13 bases spanning the gap. CDR3 coding DNA: TGCGCCAGCAGCTTGGATGGGGAGCGAGGCGAGCAGTACTTC. Translating gives CASSLDGERGEQYF.

V and J are TRBV2 and TRBJ2-5; no clear D. The V gene lost 0 bases and the J gene lost 4 bases, with 12 bases spanning the gap. CDR1 and CDR2 (germline): SNHLY, FYNNEI. The CDR3 is 15 amino acids. The CDR3 here is CASSEAGFARETQYF. In DNA form, the CDR3 reads TGTGCCAGCAGTGAAGCCGGTTTTGCGCGAGAGACCCAGTACTTC.

The genes are TRBV29-1 and TRBJ2-1, with 15 bases aligning to TRBD2. CDR1 SQVTM and CDR2 ANQGSEA come from the germline V gene. This CDR3 comprises 17 residues. The V segment lost 6 bases and the J segment 7 bases; nucleotides outside the gene matches: 13. The CDR3 protein is CSVAPGLAGGLVNEQFF. CDR3 bases: TGCAGCGTGGCTCCGGGACTAGCGGGAGGTCTTGTAAATGAGCAGTTCTTC.

The chain carries TRBV12-5 and TRBJ2-4, with TRBD1 as a possible D gene (6 bases). With 6 bases removed from V and 3 bases from J, the gap between germline ends came to 12 bases. The CDR3 contains 14 residues. Per the germline V gene, CDR1 is LGHNT and CDR2 is FRNRAP. DNA of the CDR3: TGTGCTAGTGGCCTGACAGGAGTCAAAAACATTCAGTACTTC. Protein sequence: CASGLTGVKNIQYF.

The chain has TRBV30 and TRBJ1-5; TRBD1 is a possible D gene (5 bases). The CDR3 covers 13 residues. V lost 2 bases and J lost 6, with 11 bases in between. Germline V CDR1 and CDR2: GTSNPN, SVGIG (reference sequence). The CDR3 region has the DNA TGTGCCTGGAGTAGGGGAGGGAGTCAGCCCCAGCATTTT. Its translation: CAWSRGGSQPQHF.

J is TRBJ1-2 and V is TRBV5-1; TRBD1 is a possible D gene (5 bases). V was shortened by 3 bases and J by 2 bases, with 20 bases between the two germline ends. Germline CDR1 is SGHRS and CDR2 is YFSETQ. The CDR3 has 17 residues. For the CDR3, the DNA is TGCGCCAGCAGCTCCGATTTGGGGCCAGGGAACAACTATGGCTACACCTTC. It specifies CASSSDLGPGNNYGYTF.

The chain combines TRBV5-1 with TRBJ2-5, with TRBD1 matching over 9 bases. Looked up from germline, CDR1 is SGHRS and CDR2 is YFSETQ. The CDR3 is made up of 13 amino acids. V was pared by 4 bases and J by 4 bases, with 2 bases of the junction left unmatched. The CDR3 DNA reads as TGCGCCAGCAGCCCGGGACAGGGAGAGACCCAGTACTTC. It codes for CASSPGQGETQYF.

The chain has TRBV7-9 and TRBJ1-5; D may be TRBD1 (5 bases). The V end lost 4 bases, the J end lost 5 bases, and 12 bases lay between the germline ends. This CDR3 comprises 14 residues. Germline V CDR1 and CDR2: SEHNR, FQNEAQ (reference sequence). In DNA, the CDR3 is TGTGCCAGCAGCTCCGGGGGAAACTATCAGCCCCAGCATTTT. Translating it yields CASSSGGNYQPQHF.

The chain joins TRBV29-1 to TRBJ2-2; 11 nucleotides align to TRBD1. The V gene end was trimmed by 7 bases and the J gene end by 7 bases; junction bases not matched to a gene: 5. This CDR3 is 13 amino acids long. Germline V lookup: CDR1 SQVTM, CDR2 ANQGSEA. The CDR3 here is CSAGGTGGGELFF. The CDR3 nucleotides are TGCAGCGCTGGCGGGACAGGGGGCGGGGAGCTGTTTTTT.

The chain combines TRBV19 with TRBJ2-2; the match to TRBD1 covers 8 bases. CDR1 LNHDA and CDR2 SQIVND come from the germline V gene (reference sequence). This CDR3 has 19 residues. V was clipped by 4 bases and J by 1 base; unmatched bases: 14. The chain's CDR3 is CASSNNGKGTGLNTGELFF. The CDR3 DNA reads TGTGCCAGTAGTAATAACGGGAAAGGGACAGGCTTGAACACCGGGGAGCTGTTTTTT.

This clone was observed a few times. This sequence joins TRBV7-9 and TRBJ1-2; D gene unclear. Deletions cut 1 base from V and 8 bases from J, with 17 bases between. CDR3 length: 15 residues. Per the germline V gene, CDR1 is SEHNR and CDR2 is FQNEAQ (reference sequence). The CDR3 here is CASSLGSVTLQGYTF. CDR3 DNA sequence: TGTGCCAGCAGCTTAGGTAGCGTTACTTTACAGGGCTACACCTTC.

The chain couples TRBV29-1 to TRBJ2-7, with TRBD2 matching 8 bases. CDR1 and CDR2 from the germline V gene are SQVTM and ANQGSEA. Trimming at V came to 4 bases and at J to 7 bases, leaving 9 bases not matched to a gene. CDR3 length equals 13 residues. CDR3 in amino acids: CSVVVGSGGEQYF. The CDR3 bases are TGCAGCGTTGTAGTTGGCAGCGGGGGTGAGCAGTACTTC.

The chain uses TRBV29-1 and TRBJ1-1; 8 bases align to TRBD1. Germline trimming cut 1 base from V and 4 bases from J; bases unmatched to any gene: 5. The CDR3 is 14 amino acids. The germline V gene encodes CDR1 SQVTM and CDR2 ANQGSEA. The DNA of the CDR3 is TGCAGCGTTGAAGGATCTACAGGGGGCACTGAAGCTTTCTTT. Translated, it gives CSVEGSTGGTEAFF.

The V and J genes are TRBV24-1 and TRBJ1-2; the match to TRBD1 covers 11 bases. Trimming removed 7 bases from V and 7 bases from J; junction bases left unmatched: 4. This CDR3 contains 13 residues. Germline values: CDR1 KGHDR, CDR2 SFDVKD. The chain's CDR3 is CATRDRGPGGYTF. CDR3 bases: TGTGCCACCAGGGACAGGGGGCCGGGTGGCTACACCTTC.

The chain joins TRBV6-1 to TRBJ1-5; no definite D call. V lost 2 bases, J lost 2 bases, and 10 bases lay in between. The germline gives CDR1 MNHNS, CDR2 SASEGT. The CDR3 has 15 amino acids. DNA for the CDR3: TGTGCCAGCAGTGAAAGCAGGCAGGGCAATCAGCCCCAGCATTTT. Its protein product is CASSESRQGNQPQHF.

J is TRBJ1-4 and V is TRBV27; D gene unclear. Germline values: CDR1 MNHEY, CDR2 SMNVEV (reference sequence). V lost 2 bases and J lost 4, with 11 bases in between. This CDR3 spans 15 amino acids. In DNA form, the CDR3 reads TGTGCCAGCAGTTTACTTTCGCAGTATAATGAAAAACTGTTTTTT. Its translation: CASSLLSQYNEKLFF.

The J gene is TRBJ2-7, the V gene TRBV4-2, with 10 bases lining up with TRBD2. CDR3 size: 18 residues. The J segment lost 7 bases and the V segment lost 0 bases, leaving 15 bases of the junction unmatched. The germline V gene encodes CDR1 LGHNA and CDR2 YNFKEQ. The CDR3 reads CASSQDSVLLAGREEQYF. The CDR3 nucleotides are TGTGCCAGCAGCCAAGATTCAGTACTACTAGCGGGAAGGGAGGAGCAGTACTTC.

The rearrangement links TRBV2 to TRBJ1-1; D is uncertain. This CDR3 has 13 residues. CDR1 is SNHLY, CDR2 FYNNEI, per germline. Trimming pared 4 bases from V and 0 bases from J, leaving 6 bases between. The CDR3 sequence: CASSGEVNTEAFF. The CDR3, as DNA: TGTGCCAGCAGTGGGGAGGTGAACACTGAAGCTTTCTTT.

This clone was seen once. This sequence joins TRBV24-1 and TRBJ2-7; the D gene is possibly TRBD1 (5 bases). Germline V gives CDR1 KGHDR, CDR2 SFDVKD. CDR3 length: 13 residues. The V gene lost 4 bases and the J gene lost 3 bases, with 9 bases spanning the gap. The DNA of the CDR3 is TGTGCCACCAGTGAACCTCAGGGCTACGAGCAGTACTTC. Translated, it gives CATSEPQGYEQYF.

The rearrangement joins TRBV11-2 to TRBJ2-6; 9 positions match TRBD2. J lost 3 bases, V lost 5 bases, and 14 bases had no gene match. The length of the CDR3 is 19 residues. The germline V gene encodes CDR1 SGHAT and CDR2 FQNNGV. This chain's CDR3 is CASSQLSGGGAFGANVLTF. The CDR3 DNA is TGTGCCAGCAGCCAGCTCAGCGGCGGGGGGGCCTTTGGGGCCAACGTCCTGACTTTC.

The genes are TRBV14 and TRBJ2-3; 10 bases are shared with TRBD2. Per the germline V gene, CDR1 is SGHDN and CDR2 is FVKESK. V shed 5 bases and J 1 base; nucleotides not matched to a gene: 3. The CDR3 covers 15 residues. The CDR3 loop is CASSSLAGGTDTQYF. CDR3 in DNA: TGTGCCAGCAGCTCTCTAGCGGGAGGCACAGATACGCAGTATTTT. The variable domain in full, completed from reference TRBV14 and TRBJ2-3, reads EAGVTQFPSHSVIEKGQTVTLRCDPISGHDNLYWYRRVMGKEIKFLLHFVKESKQDESGMPNNRFLAERTGGTYSTLKVQPAELEDSGVYFCASSSLAGGTDTQYFGPGTRLTVL.

This chain connects TRBV2 to TRBJ2-6; 9 bases agree with TRBD1. V was pared by 4 bases and J by 2 bases, with 9 bases of the junction left unmatched. Germline assignment: CDR1 SNHLY and CDR2 FYNNEI. The CDR3 has 18 amino acids. The CDR3 DNA reads as TGTGCCAGCAGTGGGGGACAGGGCTTTTCCACTGGGGCCAACGTCCTGACTTTC. Translated: CASSGGQGFSTGANVLTF.

The rearrangement links TRBV28 to TRBJ1-2; TRBD1 matches at 7 bases. V trimming: 4 bases; J trimming: 0 bases; junction bases outside the gene matches: 5. The germline CDR1 and CDR2 sequences are MDHEN and SYDVKM. The CDR3 covers 15 residues. The chain's CDR3 is CASSSGTASNYGYTF. In nucleotides, the CDR3 is TGTGCCAGCAGTTCAGGGACAGCCTCTAACTATGGCTACACCTTC.

This clone occurred once. The V call is TRBV7-7, the J call TRBJ2-5; the D gene is possibly TRBD2 (7 bases). V was pared by 4 bases and J by 5 bases, with 17 bases between. The germline V gene has CDR1 SSHAT and CDR2 FNYEAQ (reference sequence). The CDR3 is 15 amino acids. The CDR3 sequence: CASSSERDKRETQYF. In DNA, the CDR3 is TGTGCCAGCAGCTCGGAGCGGGACAAGCGGGAGACCCAGTACTTC.

In this sample, this clone turned up a few times. The chain joins TRBV10-1 to TRBJ1-1; D gene ambiguous. Between the trimmed V and J ends, which lost 6 bases and 0 bases, there was a span of 8 bases. Germline lookup yields CDR1 WNHNN and CDR2 SYGVQD (reference sequence). The length of the CDR3 is 13 residues. In nucleotides, the CDR3 is TGCGCCAGCAGCACTGATCTGAACACTGAAGCTTTCTTT. This gives the protein CASSTDLNTEAFF.

The chain employs TRBV7-2 and TRBJ1-3; 8 positions match TRBD1. V trimming: 5 bases; J trimming: 0 bases; junction bases outside the gene matches: 6. Germline lookup yields CDR1 SGHTA and CDR2 FQGNSA. The length of the CDR3 is 16 residues. The CDR3 spells CASSLSTGGSGNTIYF. The CDR3 coding sequence is TGTGCCAGCAGCCTTAGTACAGGGGGCTCTGGAAACACCATATATTTT.

The CDR3 sequence is CASSYTNNSPLHF. CDR3 DNA sequence: TGTGCCAGCAGTTACACGAATAATTCACCCCTCCACTTT. The rearrangement joins TRBV27 to TRBJ1-6; D is undetermined. Germline V gives CDR1 MNHEY, CDR2 SMNVEV (reference sequence). This CDR3 spans 13 amino acids. V was clipped by 4 bases and J by 5 bases, with 6 bases between them.

This chain uses TRBV14 with TRBJ1-6; D unclear. V shed 1 base and J shed 9 bases, with 13 bases lying between them. Germline V CDR1 and CDR2: SGHDN, FVKESK. The length of the CDR3 is 15 residues. CDR3 region: CASSQVSSGISPLHF. CDR3 coding DNA: TGTGCCAGCAGCCAAGTGTCCTCCGGGATTTCACCCCTCCACTTT.